The 26 T cell receptor beta chains listed next were all sequenced from one sample in a study of T cells in Graves' hyperthyroidism and ophthalmopathy. Amplified TCR beta CDR3 regions derived from RNA transcripts. The HTBI primer set drove a first-round RT-PCR of the TCR CDR3. TCRdb re-called the multiplex PCR reads through MiXCR, storing one row per CDR3 protein. The top ten clones hold 15% to 20% of a sample with 500,000 to 600,000 distinct CDR3 sequences, 16% of them seen once. The specimen sequenced was blood. These receptors originate from a young woman with Graves' hyperthyroidism.

The chain carries TRBV30 and TRBJ2-5; unclear D gene. Trimming pared 0 bases from V and 6 bases from J, leaving 5 bases between. Per the germline V gene, CDR1 is GTSNPN and CDR2 is SVGIG (reference sequence). This CDR3 has 11 residues. CDR3 nucleotides: TGTGCCTGGAGTGTACAGCAGACCCAGTACTTC. Encoded protein: CAWSVQQTQYF. The whole variable domain, remainder taken from reference TRBV30 and TRBJ2-5, is SQTIHQWPATLVQPVGSPLSLECTVEGTSNPNLYWYRQAAGRGLQLLFYSVGIGQISSEVPQNLSASRPQDRQFILSSKKLLLSDSGFYLCAWSVQQTQYFGPGTRLLVL.

V and J are TRBV15 and TRBJ1-5, with D perhaps matching TRBD1 (6 bases). This CDR3 contains 13 residues. V was trimmed by 2 bases and J by 4 bases, leaving 6 bases between them. Per the germline V gene, CDR1 is LNHNV and CDR2 is YYDKDF (reference sequence). CDR3: CATSRQGNQPQHF. In nucleotides, the CDR3 is TGTGCCACCAGCAGACAGGGGAATCAGCCCCAGCATTTT.

This clonotype was picked up many times. V usage is TRBV18 and J usage is TRBJ2-7; possible D gene TRBD2, 5 bases. This CDR3 is built from 14 residues. V was pared by 3 bases and J by 5 bases, with 14 bases between. Germline CDR1 is KGHSH and CDR2 is LQKENI. The CDR3 region is CASSPRPYGNEQYF. The CDR3 DNA is TGTGCCAGCTCACCTCGCCCCTACGGGAACGAGCAGTACTTC. The full variable domain, with the rest looked up from reference TRBV18 and TRBJ2-7, is NAGVMQNPRHLVRRRGQEARLRCSPMKGHSHVYWYRQLPEEGLKFMVYLQKENIIDESGMPKERFSAEFPKEGPSILRIQQVVRGDSAAYFCASSPRPYGNEQYFGPGTRLTVT.

There are many counts of this clonotype. The V and J genes are TRBV7-2 and TRBJ2-3; 8 nucleotides line up with TRBD2. This CDR3 region has 16 residues. V was pared by 2 bases and J by 3 bases, with 7 bases of the junction left unmatched. The V gene's germline CDR1 is SGHTA and CDR2 FQGNSA. The CDR3 sequence is CASSLQSGRRTDTQYF. Here the CDR3 DNA reads TGTGCCAGCAGCTTACAGAGCGGGAGAAGGACAGATACGCAGTATTTT.

This clonotype was detected many times. The CDR3 reads CASRAGTTNTGELFF. Written as DNA, the CDR3 is TGTGCCAGCAGGGCCGGGACCACCAACACCGGGGAGCTGTTTTTT. The chain is built from TRBV2 and TRBJ2-2; the D call may be TRBD1 or TRBD2 (5 bases each). Germline V gene lookup returns CDR1 SNHLY and CDR2 FYNNEI. This CDR3 has 15 amino acids. The germline V and J ends were trimmed by 6 bases and 2 bases, with 13 bases remaining between them.

This clonotype was found many times. The chain carries TRBV7-2 and TRBJ2-2; tentative D call: TRBD2 (6 bases). Germline values: CDR1 SGHTA, CDR2 FQGNSA. Trimming left V 4 bases short and J 4 bases short, with 10 bases between. There are 14 residues in the CDR3. CDR3 DNA: TGTGCCAGCAGCTCGGGACTGTCCACCGGGGAGCTGTTTTTT. Its protein product is CASSSGLSTGELFF.

A word on this clonotype: This could be a read error, since a much larger clone is one nucleotide away. This sequence joins TRBV20-1 and TRBJ2-7; TRBD1 matches 7 bases. The V gene end was trimmed by 3 bases and the J gene end by 6 bases; junction bases not matched to a gene: 8. Per germline, CDR1 DFQATT and CDR2 SNEGSKA (reference sequence). This CDR3 has 13 residues. Written as DNA, the CDR3 is TGCAGTGCTAGCCGGGACAGTCCCTGCGAGCAGTACTTC. Protein sequence: CSASRDSPCEQYF.

The gene calls are TRBV19 and TRBJ1-2; D is uncertain. Trimming cost V 5 bases and J 8 bases, with 21 bases left between them. The CDR3 is 15 amino acids. Germline CDR1 reads LNHDA; CDR2 reads SQIVND (reference sequence). CDR3 in amino acids: CASSAGQRTAMGYTF. CDR3 DNA sequence: TGTGCCAGTAGTGCTGGCCAGCGGACGGCTATGGGCTACACCTTC.

This rearrangement joins TRBV20-1 to TRBJ2-7; TRBD1 matches 7 bases. Germline values: CDR1 DFQATT, CDR2 SNEGSKA (reference sequence). CDR3 length: 13 residues. V dropped 6 bases and J dropped 3; count of bases not matched to a gene: 8. In DNA form, the CDR3 reads TGCAGTGCAATGGGACAGCTTTACTACGAGCAGTACTTC. Its protein product is CSAMGQLYYEQYF.

This clonotype was counted ten times or more. The chain uses TRBV12-3 or TRBV12-4 and TRBJ1-5; unclear D gene. CDR3 length: 15 residues. The germline V and J ends were trimmed by 3 bases and 1 base, with 10 bases remaining between them. CDR3 protein: CASSFRGNSNQPQHF. The CDR3 DNA reads as TGTGCCAGCAGTTTCAGAGGGAACAGCAATCAGCCCCAGCATTTT.

Worth noting for this clonotype: Just one base apart from a much larger clone, this may be a read error. The chain links TRBV18 to TRBJ2-3; tentatively, D is TRBD2 (5 bases). CDR1 is KGHSH and CDR2 is LQKENI in the germline V gene. Trimming removed 6 bases at V and 2 bases at J, with 9 bases between. The CDR3 is made up of 13 amino acids. The CDR3 sequence: CASSGRNTDTQYF. CDR3 coding DNA: TGTGCCAGCTCGGGGAGAAACACAGATACGCAGTATTTT.

The chain combines TRBV10-3 with TRBJ1-6, with 7 bases that match TRBD1. Germline V gene sequence: CDR1 ENHRY, CDR2 SYGVKD. Trimming removed 2 bases from V and 2 bases from J; junction bases left unmatched: 6. The CDR3 runs to 17 residues. CDR3 sequence (DNA): TGTGCCATCAGTGAGGAACAGGGGCCTGCCTATAATTCACCCCTCCACTTT. Amino acids: CAISEEQGPAYNSPLHF.

CDR3 in DNA: TGTGCCATCAAAAAGCGGGAGGCCTACAATGAGCAGTTCTTC. Its protein is CAIKKREAYNEQFF. The gene calls are TRBV10-3 and TRBJ2-1; 9 bases are shared with TRBD2. Germline V CDR1 and CDR2: ENHRY, SYGVKD. V was clipped by 7 bases and J by 2 bases; unmatched bases: 3. The CDR3 contains 14 residues.

With regard to this clonotype: This could be a read error, since a much larger clone is one nucleotide away. The rearrangement uses TRBV18 and TRBJ2-5, with TRBD1 matching 8 bases. The CDR3 contains 16 residues. Germline values: CDR1 KGHSH, CDR2 LQKENI. In DNA, the CDR3 is TGTGTCAGCTCACGCGCGGACAGGGAGATAAGGGAGACCCAGTACTTC. It translates to CVSSRADREIRETQYF. Complete variable domain (other parts from reference TRBV18 and TRBJ2-5): NAGVMQNPRHLVRRRGQEARLRCSPMKGHSHVYWYRQLPEEGLKFMVYLQKENIIDESGMPKERFSAEFPKEGPSILRIQQVVRGDSAAYFCVSSRADREIRETQYFGPGTRLLVL.

The rearrangement joins TRBV12-3 or TRBV12-4 to TRBJ1-5; D possibly corresponds to TRBD1 (6 bases). The ends were cut back, 4 bases at V and 3 bases at J, with 19 bases in the middle. The CDR3 totals 17 residues. The CDR3 region is CASSSFRGLTSNQPQHF. CDR3 DNA: TGTGCCAGCAGTTCATTCAGGGGCCTTACCTCCAATCAGCCCCAGCATTTT.

This clonotype showed up many times. The chain links TRBV7-8 to TRBJ1-2; D might be TRBD1 (5 bases). The germline V and J ends were trimmed by 2 bases and 4 bases, with 17 bases remaining between them. From germline, CDR1 is SGHVS and CDR2 FQNEAQ. The CDR3 has 16 residues. The CDR3 reads CASSLIWTTILYGYTF. Here the CDR3 DNA reads TGTGCCAGCAGCTTAATCTGGACAACCATTCTCTATGGCTACACCTTC.

This clonotype was picked up many times. V gene TRBV12-3 or TRBV12-4 combines with J gene TRBJ2-7, with 12 bases aligning to TRBD1. The CDR3 length is 14 residues. J gave up 2 bases and V 5 bases, and 1 base lay outside the gene matches. The CDR3 loop is CASSGDRGPYEQYF. The CDR3 DNA follows: TGTGCCAGCAGTGGGGACAGGGGGCCCTACGAGCAGTACTTC.

The table lists this clonotype with many counts. The chain recombines TRBV12-3 or TRBV12-4 with TRBJ2-3; D gene uncertain. Trimming took off 3 bases at V and 4 bases at J, with 5 bases between the two ends. CDR3 length equals 12 residues. The CDR3 region has the DNA TGTGCCAGCAGTTTTGCATCAGATACGCAGTATTTT. Its protein is CASSFASDTQYF.

A word on this clonotype: Mismatch with germline at one junction end may stem from a read error. V is TRBV7-9 and J is TRBJ1-2; D perhaps matches TRBD1 (5 bases). CDR3 length: 14 amino acids. CDR1 is SEHNR, CDR2 FQNEAQ, per germline (reference sequence). CDR3 residues: CASSHPRDSYGCTF. CDR3 DNA sequence: TGTGCCAGCAGCCATCCAAGAGACAGCTATGGCTGCACCTTC.

This chain joins TRBV6-1 and TRBJ1-6; D remains ambiguous. The CDR3 contains 15 residues. Germline V gives CDR1 MNHNS, CDR2 SASEGT. V was shortened by 6 bases and J by 7 bases, with 16 bases between the two germline ends. The CDR3 DNA is TGTGCCAGCAGGTCCGGACGGATCATAAATTCACCCCTCCACTTT. Amino acids: CASRSGRIINSPLHF.

This clonotype has just a few counts. V usage is TRBV4-2 and J usage is TRBJ2-7, with 7 bases lining up with TRBD2. This CDR3 has 16 amino acids. Trimming removed 1 base from V and 3 bases from J; junction bases left unmatched: 9. Germline V CDR1 and CDR2: LGHNA, YNFKEQ. CDR3 sequence reads: CASSQVGAGVGYEQYF. In DNA, the CDR3 is TGTGCCAGCAGCCAAGTAGGGGCGGGAGTGGGCTACGAGCAGTACTTC.

In its sample, this clonotype was seen a few times. The chain joins TRBV7-9 to TRBJ1-3; TRBD1 agrees at 9 bases. The J segment lost 7 bases and the V segment lost 5 bases, leaving 15 bases of the junction unmatched. Per the germline V gene, CDR1 is SEHNR and CDR2 is FQNEAQ (reference sequence). The CDR3 has 17 residues. The CDR3 spells CASSRRLDRGNLNTIYF. The CDR3 bases are TGTGCCAGCAGCCGACGACTGGACAGGGGTAATTTGAACACCATATATTTT.

This chain joins TRBV12-3 or TRBV12-4 and TRBJ2-1; 8 nucleotides line up with TRBD2. The CDR3 has 15 amino acids. V lost 3 bases to trimming and J lost 2 bases; unmatched junction nucleotides: 3. CDR3 nucleotides: TGTGCCAGCAGTTTGTCGCGGGGGGCCTACAATGAGCAGTTCTTC. Amino acids: CASSLSRGAYNEQFF.

Many counts were recorded for this clonotype. The J gene is TRBJ2-3, the V gene TRBV20-1; the D is unclear. The CDR3 length is 15 residues. In germline, CDR1 is DFQATT, CDR2 SNEGSKA (reference sequence). The V end was cut by 3 bases, the J end by 5 bases, with 18 bases between. The CDR3 nucleotides read TGCAGTGCTAGCCTGGACGCCCGCCTTTTAGATACGCAGTATTTT. It translates to CSASLDARLLDTQYF.

This clonotype was observed many times. The chain links TRBV28 to TRBJ2-5; D is unresolved. Per germline, CDR1 MDHEN and CDR2 SYDVKM. The CDR3 is made up of 13 amino acids. Trimming removed 9 bases at V and 5 bases at J, with 16 bases between. CDR3 DNA: TGTGCCAGAATCCCCAGCTATGGGGAGACCCAGTACTTC. Amino acid sequence: CARIPSYGETQYF. The full variable domain, with the rest looked up from reference TRBV28 and TRBJ2-5, is DVKVTQSSRYLVKRTGEKVFLECVQDMDHENMFWYRQDPGLGLRLIYFSYDVKMKEKGDIPEGYSVSREKKERFSLILESASTNQTSMYLCARIPSYGETQYFGPGTRLLVL.

V gene TRBV6-1 combines with J gene TRBJ1-2; 7 bases are shared with TRBD1. This CDR3 contains 13 residues. The V gene's germline CDR1 is MNHNS and CDR2 SASEGT. With 5 bases clipped from V and 8 bases from J, the junction kept 8 bases outside the gene matches. CDR3: CASSKTGVRGYTF. Written as DNA, the CDR3 is TGTGCCAGCAGTAAAACAGGGGTACGCGGCTACACCTTC.